This note documents a single T cell receptor (beta chain) sequence. This record belongs to a study of Tregs in tolerant kidney transplant recipients. Germline lookup yields CDR1 SGHNT and CDR2 YYREEE (reference sequence). Between the trimmed V and J ends, which lost 4 bases and 1 base, there was a span of 20 bases. The CDR3 has 17 amino acids. Assay: immunoSEQ multiplex PCR; the TCRdb copy retains only in-frame clones and omits some. The sample has roughly 70,000 clones; around 83% are singletons. The chain is built from TRBV5-4 and TRBJ1-1; D is ambiguous. Source material: CD4+ T cells from blood. The receptor's source is a human donor in good health. CDR3: CASSPQGMSFKNTEAFF. CDR3 nucleotides: TGTGCCAGCAGCCCCCAAGGGATGTCGTTTAAGAACACTGAAGCTTTCTTT.